The 21 T cell receptor beta chains in this list originate from one sample, sequenced in a study of cytomegalovirus exposure and HLA in healthy donors. The PCR contained 60 Vbeta and 13 Jbeta primers. TCRdb keeps only in-frame clones here, not all; method: immunoSEQ multiplex PCR. The sample carries around 97,000 clones, 81% recorded once. Sequencing was carried out using PBMCs. These receptors were obtained from a man aged 35 to 55 in good health and CMV-seropositive.

The chain couples TRBV5-4 to TRBJ2-7; 7 bases match TRBD2. V was clipped by 4 bases and J by 3 bases; unmatched bases: 13. CDR1 SGHNT and CDR2 YYREEE come from the germline V gene (reference sequence). There are 16 residues in the CDR3. The CDR3 sequence is CASSPDPASGNYEQYF. For the CDR3, the DNA is TGTGCCAGCAGCCCGGACCCGGCTAGCGGCAACTACGAGCAGTACTTC.

The CDR3 sequence is CAIDRGDTGELFF. The CDR3 DNA follows: TGTGCCATCGACAGGGGGGACACCGGGGAGCTGTTTTTT. The J gene is TRBJ2-2, the V gene TRBV2, with 9 bases that match TRBD1. V was clipped by 10 bases and J by 3 bases; unmatched bases: 3. CDR3 length equals 13 residues. The germline V gene encodes CDR1 SNHLY and CDR2 FYNNEI.

The chain combines TRBV6-5 with TRBJ1-2; 8 nucleotides align to TRBD1. Trimming took 2 bases from V and 4 from J; bases not matched to a gene: 9. The CDR3 loop spans 16 amino acids. The germline V gene encodes CDR1 MNHEY and CDR2 SVGAGI. Here the CDR3 reads CASSYRTGSIAYGYTF. The CDR3 nucleotides are TGTGCCAGCAGTTACCGGACAGGGTCTATAGCCTATGGCTACACCTTC.

This clone was observed a few times. Other nucleotide sequences in the sample specify the same CDR3. The rearrangement uses TRBV5-1 and TRBJ1-2; D unclear. V was cut by 0 bases and J by 0 bases, with 6 bases left in between. This CDR3 has 14 amino acids. Germline CDR1 SGHRS, CDR2 YFSETQ. CDR3 DNA: TGCGCCAGCAGCTTGGAGAGCCCTAACTATGGCTACACCTTC. It specifies CASSLESPNYGYTF.

The chain couples TRBV5-6 to TRBJ2-3, with a weak D call TRBD2 (6 bases). V lost 4 bases, J lost 2 bases, and 17 bases lay in between. Germline CDR1 reads SGHDT; CDR2 reads YYEEEE. The CDR3 totals 16 residues. CDR3 in amino acids: CASSPWDFPFTDTQYF. CDR3 coding DNA: TGTGCCAGCAGCCCGTGGGACTTTCCCTTCACAGATACGCAGTATTTT.

V usage is TRBV18 and J usage is TRBJ1-2; 8 positions match TRBD1. V was pared by 6 bases and J by 2 bases, with 2 bases of the junction left unmatched. The CDR3 runs 13 residues. Germline-derived CDR1 and CDR2 are KGHSH and LQKENI. The CDR3 reads CASSRQGNYGYTF. CDR3 nucleotide sequence: TGTGCCAGCTCGCGACAGGGGAACTATGGCTACACCTTC. The variable domain in full, with the rest retrieved from reference TRBV18 and TRBJ1-2, is NAGVMQNPRHLVRRRGQEARLRCSPMKGHSHVYWYRQLPEEGLKFMVYLQKENIIDESGMPKERFSAEFPKEGPSILRIQQVVRGDSAAYFCASSRQGNYGYTFGSGTRLTVV.

The CDR3 spells CASSQALAGGGTDTQYF. In nucleotides, the CDR3 is TGCGCCAGCAGCCAAGCACTAGCGGGAGGGGGCACAGATACGCAGTATTTT. The V gene is TRBV4-1, the J gene TRBJ2-3, with 13 bases aligning to TRBD2. Germline V gives CDR1 MGHRA, CDR2 YSYEKL. The ends lost 1 base at V and 1 base at J; junction bases unmatched: 2. CDR3 length: 17 amino acids.

The rearrangement links TRBV7-9 to TRBJ2-1; 7 positions match TRBD2. The CDR3 length is 17 residues. Germline V CDR1 and CDR2: SEHNR, FQNEAQ (reference sequence). V trimming: 4 bases; J trimming: 0 bases; junction bases outside the gene matches: 9. CDR3 sequence (DNA): TGTGCCAGCAGCTCGGGAGGCGGGGTTCTCTCCTACAATGAGCAGTTCTTC. Residues: CASSSGGGVLSYNEQFF. The whole variable domain, filled in from reference TRBV7-9 and TRBJ2-1, reads DTGVSQNPRHKITKRGQNVTFRCDPISEHNRLYWYRQTLGQGPEFLTYFQNEAQLEKSRLLSDRFSAERPKGSFSTLEIQRTEQGDSAMYLCASSSGGGVLSYNEQFFGPGTRLTVL.

This clone came up a few times. The V and J genes are TRBV6-5 and TRBJ2-4; D gene uncertain. Trimming took 0 bases from V and 4 from J, leaving 10 bases between them. This CDR3 has 15 amino acids. CDR1 is MNHEY and CDR2 is SVGAGI in the germline V gene. Written as DNA, the CDR3 is TGTGCCAGCAGTTACTCCAATGACGGGAAAAACATTCAGTACTTC. As protein: CASSYSNDGKNIQYF.

This rearrangement joins TRBV5-4 to TRBJ2-5; 8 bases map to TRBD2. The V segment lost 4 bases and the J segment 1 base; nucleotides outside the gene matches: 3. The germline V gene encodes CDR1 SGHNT and CDR2 YYREEE (reference sequence). The CDR3 has 14 residues. The CDR3 DNA reads TGTGCCAGCAGCATAGGGACTAGCCAAGAGACCCAGTACTTC. Encoded protein: CASSIGTSQETQYF.

V gene TRBV6-1 combines with J gene TRBJ1-1, with unresolved D. The CDR3 is 13 amino acids. Deletions cut 2 bases from V and 6 bases from J, with 10 bases between. The germline V gene encodes CDR1 MNHNS and CDR2 SASEGT. The CDR3 bases are TGTGCCAGCAGTGAATCTAGGCCAGCTGAAGCTTTCTTT. Translating gives CASSESRPAEAFF.

The CDR3 coding sequence is TGTGCCAGCAGCAGAGGGACAGATGCGAACACCGGGGAGCTGTTTTTT. Its translation: CASSRGTDANTGELFF. The J gene is TRBJ2-2, the V gene TRBV11-1, with 7 nucleotides matching TRBD1. The CDR3 consists of 16 residues. V was pared by 5 bases and J by 0 bases, with 6 bases of the junction left unmatched. Germline assignment: CDR1 SGHAT and CDR2 FQDESV (reference sequence).

The rearrangement uses TRBV9 and TRBJ1-1, with 7 bases lining up with TRBD1. Germline loops: CDR1 SGDLS, CDR2 YYNGEE. The CDR3 has 15 residues. V lost 2 bases and J lost 6; bases outside the gene matches: 10. The CDR3 DNA follows: TGTGCCAGCAGCGTTCTGACAGGGCCGGCAGCTGAAGCTTTCTTT. This translates into CASSVLTGPAAEAFF.

To note about this clone: Other DNA sequences of this sample code for an identical CDR3. The gene calls are TRBV18 and TRBJ2-5; tentative D call: TRBD2 (5 bases). Per germline, CDR1 KGHSH and CDR2 LQKENI. This CDR3 spans 14 amino acids. The ends were cut back, 0 bases at V and 4 bases at J, with 9 bases in the middle. This chain's CDR3 is CASSPPVRGETQYF. CDR3 DNA: TGTGCCAGCTCACCACCGGTTCGGGGAGAGACCCAGTACTTC.

The rearrangement uses TRBV7-2 and TRBJ2-1; TRBD2 aligns across 10 bases. This CDR3 has 15 amino acids. Germline V gene lookup returns CDR1 SGHTA and CDR2 FQGNSA. The junction had 4 bases not matched to a gene; V was cut back by 2 bases and J by 6 bases. The DNA of the CDR3 is TGTGCCAGCAGCTTAAGCGGGAGGGCCGCCAATGAGCAGTTCTTC. This translates into CASSLSGRAANEQFF. Supplemented by reference TRBV7-2 and TRBJ2-1, the full variable domain reads GAGVSQSPSNKVTEKGKDVELRCDPISGHTALYWYRQSLGQGLEFLIYFQGNSAPDKSGLPSDRFSAERTGGSVSTLTIQRTQQEDSAVYLCASSLSGRAANEQFFGPGTRLTVL.

The rearrangement links TRBV20-1 to TRBJ1-4; tentative D call: TRBD1 (5 bases). Per the germline V gene, CDR1 is DFQATT and CDR2 is SNEGSKA (reference sequence). V gave up 6 bases and J gave up 8 bases, with 10 bases separating them. This CDR3 spans 11 amino acids. The DNA for the CDR3 is TGCAGTGCGGACAACACGGAAAAACTGTTTTTT. This sequence encodes CSADNTEKLFF.

This rearrangement joins TRBV5-4 to TRBJ2-5; D unresolved. The last part of the DNA fits TRBJ2-7 better; the J call may be wrong. CDR1 SGHNT and CDR2 YYREEE come from the germline V gene (reference sequence). The CDR3 totals 13 residues. This CDR3 reads CASSLANSYEQYF. The CDR3 DNA reads as TGTGCCAGCAGCTTGGCTAATTCCTACGAGCAGTACTTC.

The V gene is TRBV19, the J gene TRBJ2-1, with D perhaps TRBD1 (6 bases). Trimming pared 1 base from V and 2 bases from J, leaving 12 bases between. The CDR3 runs to 16 residues. From germline, CDR1 is LNHDA and CDR2 SQIVND (reference sequence). This CDR3 reads CASSIAGTTAYNEQFF. CDR3 in DNA: TGTGCCAGTAGTATAGCCGGGACAACTGCCTACAATGAGCAGTTCTTC.

The genes are TRBV18 and TRBJ1-1, with 10 bases fitting TRBD1. With V trimmed by 5 bases and J by 0 bases, 0 bases remained unmatched. This CDR3 has 14 residues. The V gene's germline CDR1 is KGHSH and CDR2 LQKENI. The chain's CDR3 is CASSGTGVNTEAFF. Here the CDR3 DNA reads TGTGCCAGCTCAGGGACAGGGGTGAACACTGAAGCTTTCTTT.

This clone was detected only a few times. This chain uses TRBV9 with TRBJ2-4; 10 positions match TRBD1. CDR3 length: 13 amino acids. V shed 4 bases, J shed 7 bases, and the junction held 2 bases outside the gene matches. The germline V gene encodes CDR1 SGDLS and CDR2 YYNGEE. The CDR3 protein is CASSPGQGNIQYF. The DNA for the CDR3 is TGTGCCAGCAGCCCGGGACAGGGGAACATTCAGTACTTC.

The rearrangement uses TRBV19 and TRBJ1-1, with 10 bases fitting TRBD1. Trimming cost V 5 bases and J 6 bases; bases outside gene matches: 9. This CDR3 is built from 15 residues. Germline lookup yields CDR1 LNHDA and CDR2 SQIVND (reference sequence). Here the CDR3 reads CASSAAGTGAAEAFF. CDR3 sequence (DNA): TGTGCCAGTAGTGCCGCCGGGACAGGGGCCGCTGAAGCTTTCTTT.